The TCR beta chain under discussion was sequenced for a study of shared clonotypes between healthy human individuals. As for the study in general: The study used three CD4 naive, three CD4 memory, two CD8 naive and one CD8 memory plate per donor.

Germline CDR1 and CDR2: MNHNS and SASEGT. This CDR3 is 11 amino acids long. The ends were cut back, 7 bases at V and 3 bases at J, with 6 bases in the middle. Sequenced by immunoSEQ multiplex PCR; TCRdb stores in-frame clones only, minus some. The profile shows about 1,500,000 clones, 95% to 97% of them singletons. The receptor was derived from a man aged 30-40 years in good health. Material for sequencing was naive CD4+ T cells sorted from blood. Documented subset: CD45RA+ positively selected. V usage is TRBV6-1 and J usage is TRBJ1-1, with D uncertain. The CDR3 region is CASMGYTEAFF. CDR3 bases: TGTGCCAGCATGGGCTACACTGAAGCTTTCTTT.